These 30 T cell receptor beta chains were all obtained from the same sample, sequenced in a study of neoadjuvant anti-PD-1 for oral cavity cancer. The assay was immunoSEQ multiplex PCR, and TCRdb's table has in-frame clones only and misses some. Of fewer than 90,000 clones detected, roughly 80% appear once; the ten largest clones hold 2.5% to 3.5%. The sample consisted of PBMCs, taken before nivolumab (anti-PD-1) treatment. These receptors all come from a person between 35 and 79 years old with oral cavity squamous cell carcinoma.

The rearrangement uses TRBV6-4 and TRBJ2-1; TRBD2 matches at 11 bases. V dropped 0 bases and J dropped 9; count of bases not matched to a gene: 7. The CDR3 runs to 16 residues. Germline V gene lookup returns CDR1 MRHNA and CDR2 SNTAGT. The CDR3, as DNA: TGTGCCAGCAGTGACTCGCCACTAGCGGGAGCAAGTGAGCAGTTCTTC. Translating it yields CASSDSPLAGASEQFF.

V usage is TRBV4-2 and J usage is TRBJ2-7; 9 nucleotides match TRBD2. The ends lost 2 bases at V and 7 bases at J; junction bases unmatched: 12. Germline CDR1 LGHNA, CDR2 YNFKEQ. The CDR3 is made up of 16 amino acids. As DNA, the CDR3 is TGTGCCAGCAGCCAACAGACTAGCGGAATCCCGGGTGAGCAGTACTTC. As protein: CASSQQTSGIPGEQYF.

This chain uses TRBV7-8 with TRBJ2-7; weak D call: TRBD2 (6 bases). V was shortened by 1 base and J by 6 bases, with 19 bases between the two germline ends. In germline, CDR1 is SGHVS, CDR2 FQNEAQ. This CDR3 has 16 residues. The CDR3 spells CASSLGRGGGRTEQYF. The DNA of the CDR3 is TGTGCCAGCAGCTTAGGCCGCGGCGGAGGGCGAACCGAGCAGTACTTC.

The rearrangement joins TRBV15 to TRBJ1-4, with a tentative D call TRBD1 (6 bases). V was pared by 8 bases and J by 0 bases, with 10 bases between. Germline CDR1 LNHNV, CDR2 YYDKDF (reference sequence). The CDR3 contains 14 residues. The chain's CDR3 is CATRRQATNEKLFF. The DNA of the CDR3 is TGTGCCACCCGACGACAGGCAACTAATGAAAAACTGTTTTTT.

The chain couples TRBV19 to TRBJ2-5, with 11 bases identical to TRBD2. Germline assignment: CDR1 LNHDA and CDR2 SQIVND (reference sequence). The J segment lost 4 bases and the V segment lost 3 bases, leaving 4 bases of the junction unmatched. The CDR3 is 15 amino acids. DNA of the CDR3: TGTGCCAGTAGTATCTTAGGACTAGCGGGAGAGACCCAGTACTTC. As protein: CASSILGLAGETQYF.

The chain has TRBV9 and TRBJ2-2; TRBD2 aligns across 8 bases. V was pared by 0 bases and J by 5 bases, with 6 bases of the junction left unmatched. Germline values: CDR1 SGDLS, CDR2 YYNGEE. The CDR3 has 16 amino acids. The CDR3 region has the DNA TGTGCCAGCAGCGTAGAGGATAGCGGGATAACCGGGGAGCTGTTTTTT. Translated: CASSVEDSGITGELFF.

The CDR3 nucleotides read TGTGCCAGTAGTATGGTAAGGGTAACTGAAGCTTTCTTT. Encoded protein: CASSMVRVTEAFF. The gene calls are TRBV19 and TRBJ1-1, with D unclear. V dropped 3 bases and J dropped 5 bases, with 10 bases sitting between them. Germline assignment: CDR1 LNHDA and CDR2 SQIVND (reference sequence). The CDR3 runs 13 residues.

This clone was recorded a few times. The gene calls are TRBV28 and TRBJ1-2, with unresolved D. Looked up from germline, CDR1 is MDHEN and CDR2 is SYDVKM. This CDR3 contains 13 residues. V was clipped by 6 bases and J by 8 bases, with 16 bases between them. CDR3 region: CASSPFVWQGYTF. CDR3 nucleotide sequence: TGTGCCAGCAGCCCCTTTGTCTGGCAAGGCTACACCTTC.

This clone has more than one count but fewer than ten. This chain joins TRBV9 and TRBJ2-2; 9 bases are a match to TRBD1. With V trimmed by 5 bases and J by 6 bases, 8 bases remained unmatched. Germline CDR1 is SGDLS and CDR2 is YYNGEE. The CDR3 extends over 15 amino acids. CDR3 sequence: CASRATGTGPGELFF. The CDR3 region has the DNA TGTGCCAGCAGAGCAACCGGGACAGGGCCCGGGGAGCTGTTTTTT.

The rearrangement uses TRBV5-1 and TRBJ2-3; tentatively, D is TRBD1 (5 bases). The germline CDR1 and CDR2 sequences are SGHRS and YFSETQ. This CDR3 is 16 amino acids long. The germline V and J ends were trimmed by 0 bases and 2 bases, with 13 bases remaining between them. The CDR3 bases are TGCGCCAGCAGCTTGGTTGGGGCAGGGTCCACAGATACGCAGTATTTT. It codes for CASSLVGAGSTDTQYF. The full variable domain, with the rest looked up from reference TRBV5-1 and TRBJ2-3, is KAGVTQTPRYLIKTRGQQVTLSCSPISGHRSVSWYQQTPGQGLQFLFEYFSETQRNKGNFPGRFSGRQFSNSRSEMNVSTLELGDSALYLCASSLVGAGSTDTQYFGPGTRLTVL.

Notes on this clone: Mismatch with germline at one junction end may stem from a read error. The genes are TRBV6-1 and TRBJ2-2; tentatively, D is TRBD1 or TRBD2 (5 bases each). The CDR3 spans 11 residues. CDR1 MNHNS and CDR2 SASEGT come from the germline V gene. CDR3 sequence: CASNLRDGPLF. The CDR3 bases are TGTGCCAGCAATCTACGGGACGGTCCTCTTTTT.

In its sample, this clone was seen a few times. V and J are TRBV28 and TRBJ1-5; D might be TRBD1 (6 bases). Germline-derived CDR1 and CDR2 are MDHEN and SYDVKM. V lost 8 bases and J lost 4, with 9 bases in between. CDR3 size: 12 residues. CDR3: CASWQGNQPQHF. The CDR3 DNA is TGTGCCAGCTGGCAGGGGAATCAGCCCCAGCATTTT.

This clone was counted only a few times. V usage is TRBV7-9 and J usage is TRBJ1-1, with D maybe TRBD1 (5 bases). The CDR3 is 14 amino acids. V gave up 5 bases and J gave up 0 bases, with 10 bases separating them. Germline lookup yields CDR1 SEHNR and CDR2 FQNEAQ (reference sequence). In DNA, the CDR3 is TGTGCCAGCAGCGCGGGACGGATGAACACTGAAGCTTTCTTT. Its translation is CASSAGRMNTEAFF.

The chain has TRBV2 and TRBJ2-3; 7 nucleotides match TRBD2. The CDR3 length is 14 residues. The germline V gene encodes CDR1 SNHLY and CDR2 FYNNEI. Trimming took 5 bases from V and 4 from J; bases not matched to a gene: 6. Here the CDR3 DNA reads TGTGCCAGCAGTTATCGACTAGCTCCAGATACGCAGTATTTT. This translates into CASSYRLAPDTQYF. The full variable domain, rest sourced from reference TRBV2 and TRBJ2-3, is EPEVTQTPSHQVTQMGQEVILRCVPISNHLYFYWYRQILGQKVEFLVSFYNNEISEKSEIFDDQFSVERPDGSNFTLKIRSTKLEDSAMYFCASSYRLAPDTQYFGPGTRLTVL.

V is TRBV11-2 and J is TRBJ2-5; 7 bases agree with TRBD1. This CDR3 is 17 amino acids long. CDR1 is SGHAT and CDR2 is FQNNGV in the germline V gene. V gave up 1 base and J gave up 2 bases; unmatched junction bases: 10. The CDR3 sequence is CASSLVISSTGQETQYF. The DNA of the CDR3 is TGTGCCAGCAGCTTAGTAATCTCGTCGACAGGGCAAGAGACCCAGTACTTC.

This clone was seen a few times. The chain recombines TRBV11-2 with TRBJ2-3; 14 bases agree with TRBD2. Trimming at V came to 1 base and at J to 1 base, leaving 4 bases not matched to a gene. Germline lookup yields CDR1 SGHAT and CDR2 FQNNGV. CDR3 length: 18 residues. The CDR3 DNA reads TGTGCCAGCAGCTTAGTGGGGACTAGCGGGAGAGGCACAGATACGCAGTATTTT. Protein sequence: CASSLVGTSGRGTDTQYF.

Many counts were recorded for this clone. The gene calls are TRBV6-4 and TRBJ2-3; TRBD1 aligns across 9 bases. This CDR3 has 14 amino acids. The V gene's germline CDR1 is MRHNA and CDR2 SNTAGT. J lost 1 base, V lost 4 bases, and 0 bases had no gene match. CDR3 amino acids: CASSGTGGTDTQYF. CDR3 bases: TGTGCCAGCAGTGGGACAGGGGGCACAGATACGCAGTATTTT.

This chain links TRBV14 with TRBJ1-4, with D hard to call. Germline loops: CDR1 SGHDN, CDR2 FVKESK. There are 15 residues in the CDR3. Trimming removed 0 bases at V and 3 bases at J, with 8 bases between. DNA for the CDR3: TGTGCCAGCAGCCAAGATCAGAGGTCTAATGAAAAACTGTTTTTT. The encoded protein is CASSQDQRSNEKLFF. The full variable domain, rest sourced from reference TRBV14 and TRBJ1-4, is EAGVTQFPSHSVIEKGQTVTLRCDPISGHDNLYWYRRVMGKEIKFLLHFVKESKQDESGMPNNRFLAERTGGTYSTLKVQPAELEDSGVYFCASSQDQRSNEKLFFGSGTQLSVL.

The chain combines TRBV7-9 with TRBJ1-5; the D is unclear. The V end was cut by 1 base, the J end by 2 bases, with 9 bases between. This CDR3 has 15 residues. Germline V CDR1 and CDR2: SEHNR, FQNEAQ (reference sequence). The CDR3 loop is CASSLGADGNQPQHF. CDR3 nucleotides: TGTGCCAGCAGCTTAGGGGCGGATGGCAATCAGCCCCAGCATTTT. Combining the CDR3 with reference TRBV7-9 and TRBJ1-5 gives the whole variable domain DTGVSQNPRHKITKRGQNVTFRCDPISEHNRLYWYRQTLGQGPEFLTYFQNEAQLEKSRLLSDRFSAERPKGSFSTLEIQRTEQGDSAMYLCASSLGADGNQPQHFGDGTRLSIL.

The chain employs TRBV5-1 and TRBJ2-7, with 7 bases lining up with TRBD2. Germline V CDR1 and CDR2: SGHRS, YFSETQ. J lost 2 bases, V lost 4 bases, and 9 bases had no gene match. This CDR3 spans 15 amino acids. The CDR3 loop reads CASSDTSVPPYEQYF. CDR3 DNA: TGCGCCAGCAGCGATACTAGCGTGCCCCCCTACGAGCAGTACTTC.

This chain connects TRBV7-8 to TRBJ2-2, with unresolved D. The CDR3 has 12 amino acids. Trimming removed 5 bases at V and 0 bases at J, with 1 base between. Per the germline V gene, CDR1 is SGHVS and CDR2 is FQNEAQ. The CDR3 DNA follows: TGTGCCAGCAGCCCGAACACCGGGGAGCTGTTTTTT. Protein sequence: CASSPNTGELFF. The full variable domain, completed using reference TRBV7-8 and TRBJ2-2, is GAGVSQSPRYKVAKRGQDVALRCDPISGHVSLFWYQQALGQGPEFLTYFQNEAQLDKSGLPSDRFFAERPEGSVSTLKIQRTQQEDSAVYLCASSPNTGELFFGEGSRLTVL.

V is TRBV5-6 and J is TRBJ2-5; possibly TRBD2 for D (6 bases). The CDR3 is 12 residues long. Germline CDR1 and CDR2: SGHDT and YYEEEE. The V gene lost 4 bases and the J gene lost 9 bases, with 13 bases spanning the gap. CDR3 sequence reads: CASSIQLAPQYF. The CDR3 DNA sequence: TGTGCCAGCAGCATACAACTAGCACCCCAGTACTTC.

The rearrangement joins TRBV9 to TRBJ2-1; TRBD2 agrees at 9 bases. The CDR3 contains 17 residues. Germline trimming cut 0 bases from V and 2 bases from J; bases unmatched to any gene: 6. Germline loops: CDR1 SGDLS, CDR2 YYNGEE. CDR3 nucleotide sequence: TGTGCCAGCAGCGTAGGGGGCGGGAGGGCCACCTACAATGAGCAGTTCTTC. This encodes CASSVGGGRATYNEQFF.

The rearrangement links TRBV7-9 to TRBJ1-1; 10 bases are a match to TRBD1. The CDR3 extends over 15 amino acids. V trimming: 4 bases; J trimming: 3 bases; junction bases outside the gene matches: 5. Germline V gene sequence: CDR1 SEHNR, CDR2 FQNEAQ (reference sequence). The CDR3: CASSYGGTGDTEAFF. For the CDR3, the DNA is TGTGCCAGCAGCTACGGGGGGACAGGGGACACTGAAGCTTTCTTT.

The chain joins TRBV7-9 to TRBJ2-1, with TRBD2 matching 7 bases. The CDR3 is 15 residues long. Trimming at V came to 5 bases and at J to 0 bases, leaving 4 bases not matched to a gene. Germline CDR1 and CDR2: SEHNR and FQNEAQ (reference sequence). The CDR3 region is CASSGGDASYNEQFF. CDR3 bases: TGTGCCAGCAGCGGGGGGGACGCCTCCTACAATGAGCAGTTCTTC.

The chain carries TRBV6-5 and TRBJ1-1; D unresolved. Germline lookup yields CDR1 MNHEY and CDR2 SVGAGI. Trimming took off 5 bases at V and 0 bases at J, with 10 bases between the two ends. This CDR3 region has 14 residues. CDR3 in amino acids: CASSPDYLNTEAFF. CDR3 DNA: TGTGCCAGCAGTCCGGACTACCTGAACACTGAAGCTTTCTTT.

This clone was observed a handful of times. The CDR3 bases are TGTGCCAGCAGCCCCCGTAACACTGAAGCTTTCTTT. Translated, it gives CASSPRNTEAFF. The gene calls are TRBV6-5 and TRBJ1-1, with D unclear. The CDR3 contains 12 residues. Germline V gives CDR1 MNHEY, CDR2 SVGAGI. V was shortened by 6 bases and J by 2 bases, with 7 bases between the two germline ends.

V usage is TRBV11-2 and J usage is TRBJ1-3, with D possibly being TRBD1 (5 bases). Germline-derived CDR1 and CDR2 are SGHAT and FQNNGV. V lost 4 bases to trimming and J lost 0 bases, with 13 bases between them. This CDR3 has 16 residues. Written as DNA, the CDR3 is TGTGCCAGCAGCTGGGCAGGGACTATCTCTGGAAACACCATATATTTT. It translates to CASSWAGTISGNTIYF. The full variable domain, in which reference TRBV11-2 and TRBJ1-3 provide the parts outside the CDR3, is EAGVAQSPRYKIIEKRQSVAFWCNPISGHATLYWYQQILGQGPKLLIQFQNNGVVDDSQLPKDRFSAERLKGVDSTLKIQPAKLEDSAVYLCASSWAGTISGNTIYFGEGSWLTVV.

In its sample, this clone was seen once. V is TRBV28 and J is TRBJ2-7; D uncertain. Germline V gene data show CDR1 as MDHEN and CDR2 as SYDVKM. V shed 7 bases and J shed 5 bases, with 12 bases lying between them. The CDR3 totals 12 residues. CDR3 residues: CASTSLNNEQYF. In nucleotides, the CDR3 is TGTGCCAGCACCTCCCTAAACAACGAGCAGTACTTC.

This clone was counted once. This sequence joins TRBV9 and TRBJ2-3; 8 bases align to TRBD2. The CDR3 runs to 15 residues. Germline CDR1 reads SGDLS; CDR2 reads YYNGEE. Trimming removed 1 base from V and 4 bases from J; junction bases left unmatched: 5. The CDR3 sequence is CASSVSGSDSDTQYF. For the CDR3, the DNA is TGTGCCAGCAGCGTAAGCGGGAGTGACTCAGATACGCAGTATTTT.